This is a list of T cell receptor beta chains from one sample in a study of CD8 T cells in Susac syndrome. MiXCR, run by TCRdb on the immunoSEQ multiplex PCR reads, gives a single entry per CDR3 protein. The sample consists of around 270,000 distinct CDR3 sequences, approximately 89% of them appearing once. Sequencing was done on a sample of CD8+ T cells from PBMCs. These receptor sequences come from a human donor with multiple sclerosis. The CDR3 runs from the conserved cysteine through the conserved F or W. The D gene is left open where the match is weak. Size is omitted from some rows. Given values are once, few, many or a class for expanded clones.

size	V	J	D	CDR3	DNA
NA	TRBV5-1	TRBJ2-5	NA	CASSLEFGGPPRETQYF	TGCGCCAGCAGCTTGGAATTCGGGGGGCCCCCCAGAGAGACCCAGTACTTC
once	TRBV20-1	TRBJ2-7	NA	CSARGRVNYEQYF	TGCAGTGCTAGGGGGCGGGTCAACTACGAGCAGTACTTC
NA	TRBV3-1	TRBJ2-7	NA	CASGGVLDGAYEQYF	TGTGCCAGCGGGGGTGTGTTGGACGGAGCCTACGAGCAGTACTTC
NA	TRBV27	TRBJ2-7	TRBD1	CASSAGTGAGYEQYF	TGTGCCAGCAGTGCCGGAACAGGGGCGGGCTACGAGCAGTACTTC
NA	TRBV7-2	TRBJ2-7	NA	CASSLRGPTYEQYF	TGTGCCAGCAGCTTGAGAGGGCCGACCTACGAGCAGTACTTC
NA	TRBV13	TRBJ2-7	TRBD1	CASSYRGTGSYEQYF	TGTGCCAGCAGCTATCGGGGGACAGGGTCCTACGAGCAGTACTTC
NA	TRBV4-3	TRBJ1-3	NA	CASSQAQGLLGNTIYF	TGCGCCAGCAGCCAAGCTCAAGGGCTGCTTGGGAACACCATATATTTT
NA	TRBV6-5	TRBJ2-1	TRBD2	CASTQREGHNEQFF	TGTGCCAGCACGCAGCGGGAGGGGCACAATGAGCAGTTCTTC
few	TRBV6-5	TRBJ2-7	NA	CASTPGVAGTYEQYF	TGTGCCAGCACCCCGGGGGTGGCAGGGACCTACGAGCAGTACTTC
NA	TRBV11-3	TRBJ2-1	NA	CASSPRTGNEQFF	TGTGCCAGCAGCCCTCGGACGGGCAATGAGCAGTTCTTC
NA	TRBV9	TRBJ2-2	TRBD2	CASSPYLSSGRASGELFF	TGTGCCAGCAGCCCATACCTGTCTAGCGGGAGGGCGTCCGGGGAGCTGTTTTTT
NA	TRBV7-9	TRBJ2-5	NA	CATLRGPQETQYF	TGTGCCACCCTACGGGGACCCCAAGAGACCCAGTACTTC
NA	TRBV3-1	TRBJ2-1	TRBD2	CASQAGVNEQFF	TGTGCCAGCCAAGCGGGAGTGAATGAGCAGTTCTTC
NA	TRBV7-6	TRBJ2-3	NA	CASSRDPVSSTDTQYF	TGTGCCAGCAGCCGTGATCCGGTGAGCAGCACAGATACGCAGTATTTT
NA	TRBV5-1	TRBJ2-7	NA	CASSTVGGEQYF	TGCGCCAGCAGCACGGTGGGGGGCGAGCAGTACTTC
NA	TRBV12-3/TRBV12-4	TRBJ1-1	NA	CASSLVTAGTEDTEAFF	TGTGCCAGCAGTTTAGTCACCGCCGGGACCGAGGACACTGAAGCTTTCTTT
once	TRBV12-3/TRBV12-4	TRBJ1-1	NA	CAEARMNTEAFF	TGTGCCGAGGCGCGTATGAACACTGAAGCTTTCTTT
NA	TRBV7-9	TRBJ1-1	TRBD1	CASSFYPGTGPVNTEAFF	TGTGCCAGCAGCTTCTACCCCGGGACAGGTCCGGTGAACACTGAAGCTTTCTTT
many	TRBV7-9	TRBJ2-5	TRBD2	CASSLVLAGGPEETQYF	TGTGCCAGCAGCTTAGTGTTAGCGGGAGGACCGGAGGAGACCCAGTACTTC
NA	TRBV30	TRBJ2-3	NA	CAWSSGGIAGYGDTQYF	TGTGCCTGGAGTTCAGGGGGGATCGCGGGATATGGAGATACGCAGTATTTT
few	TRBV4-2	TRBJ2-7	NA	CASSQEGTLISYEQYF	TGTGCCAGCAGCCAAGAGGGGACTCTCATCTCCTACGAGCAGTACTTC
NA	TRBV20-1	TRBJ2-7	NA	CSAREAGQELNEQYF	TGCAGTGCTAGAGAAGCGGGACAGGAACTCAACGAGCAGTACTTC
NA	TRBV7-3	TRBJ2-2	TRBD2	CASSSATRTQREGTGELFF	TGTGCCAGCAGCTCCGCTACCAGGACCCAGCGGGAGGGGACCGGGGAGCTGTTTTTT
NA	TRBV6-2/TRBV6-3	TRBJ2-7	TRBD1	CASSYSPTGNEQYF	TGTGCCAGCAGTTACTCGCCGACAGGGAACGAGCAGTACTTC
NA	TRBV11-2	TRBJ1-2	NA	CASSLSEKDYGYTF	TGTGCCAGCAGCTTATCTGAGAAGGACTATGGCTACACCTTC
NA	TRBV9	TRBJ2-2	NA	CASSVVGTGELFF	TGTGCCAGCAGCGTAGTGGGGACCGGGGAGCTGTTTTTT
NA	TRBV6-5	TRBJ2-1	TRBD2	CASTLSGGTYNEQFF	TGTGCCAGCACCCTGAGCGGGGGGACCTACAATGAGCAGTTCTTC
NA	TRBV14	TRBJ2-7	NA	CASSPHSYEQYF	TGTGCCAGCAGCCCCCACTCCTACGAGCAGTACTTC
NA	TRBV20-1	TRBJ1-5	NA	CSASVYRNQPQHF	TGCAGTGCTAGCGTTTATCGGAATCAGCCCCAGCATTTT
NA	TRBV28	TRBJ2-3	TRBD2	CASSLGVAGITDTQYF	TGTGCCAGCAGTTTAGGAGTAGCGGGGATCACAGATACGCAGTATTTT
NA	TRBV2	TRBJ2-5	NA	CASSDMTGQETQYF	TGTGCCAGCAGCGATATGACAGGCCAAGAGACCCAGTACTTC
NA	TRBV6-6	TRBJ1-6	NA	CASSWDGGRSPLHF	TGTGCCAGCAGTTGGGACGGCGGTAGGTCACCCCTCCACTTT
once	TRBV25-1	TRBJ1-2	NA	CASSEGLGARGYTF	TGTGCCAGCAGTGAAGGCTTAGGGGCAAGGGGCTACACCTTC
NA	TRBV30	TRBJ1-1	NA	CAWRRITGTSNTEAFF	TGTGCCTGGAGGCGTATCACCGGGACATCAAACACTGAAGCTTTCTTT
once	TRBV7-3	TRBJ2-1	NA	CASSLGSRQYNEQFF	TGTGCCAGCAGCTTAGGGTCCCGACAGTACAATGAGCAGTTCTTC
NA	TRBV6-4	TRBJ2-2	TRBD2	CASSEGGGDTGELFF	TGTGCCAGCAGTGAGGGGGGAGGGGACACCGGGGAGCTGTTTTTT
NA	TRBV27	TRBJ2-3	TRBD2	CASSSITGTSGTDTQYF	TGTGCCAGCAGTTCAATAACCGGGACTAGCGGCACAGATACGCAGTATTTT
once	TRBV7-7	TRBJ2-1	NA	CASSQRMGGGDEQFF	TGTGCTAGCAGCCAGAGAATGGGGGGTGGCGATGAGCAGTTCTTC
NA	TRBV10-3	TRBJ1-1	NA	CAISESVTGNTEAFF	TGTGCCATCAGTGAGTCGGTGACGGGAAACACTGAAGCTTTCTTT
NA	TRBV4-3	TRBJ1-2	NA	CASSLEEGTYGYTF	TGCGCCAGCAGCCTTGAGGAGGGAACGTATGGCTACACCTTC
NA	TRBV28	TRBJ1-1	TRBD1	CASSPDRALTEAFF	TGTGCCAGCAGTCCGGACAGGGCGCTAACTGAAGCTTTCTTT
NA	TRBV5-4	TRBJ2-7	NA	CASTQGYEQYF	TGTGCCAGCACCCAAGGTTACGAGCAGTACTTC
NA	TRBV5-1	TRBJ2-3	NA	CASSDGSGVNTQYF	TGCGCCAGCAGCGATGGATCGGGAGTTAATACGCAGTATTTT
NA	TRBV5-6	TRBJ2-7	TRBD2	CASSPGLANPYEQYF	TGTGCCAGCAGCCCGGGACTAGCAAACCCCTACGAGCAGTACTTC
NA	TRBV6-5	TRBJ2-7	TRBD1	CASSTGTGLFYEQYF	TGTGCCAGCAGTACTGGGACAGGCCTTTTCTACGAGCAGTACTTC
NA	TRBV19	TRBJ2-7	TRBD1	CASSPGQGSHEQYF	TGTGCCAGTAGTCCGGGACAGGGGTCCCACGAGCAGTACTTC
NA	TRBV29-1	TRBJ1-3	NA	CSVQGQDSGNTIYF	TGCAGCGTCCAGGGTCAGGACAGTGGAAACACCATATATTTT
NA	TRBV29-1	TRBJ1-4	NA	CSGNDPSPGCEKLFF	TGCAGCGGGAATGACCCTTCACCAGGGTGCGAAAAACTGTTTTTT
NA	TRBV5-1	TRBJ2-3	TRBD2	CASSRGTSGTDTQYF	TGCGCCAGCAGCCGGGGGACTAGCGGGACAGATACGCAGTATTTT
NA	TRBV14	TRBJ2-1	TRBD2	CASSQEGGTEQFF	TGTGCCAGCAGCCAAGAGGGGGGGACTGAGCAGTTCTTC
NA	TRBV9	TRBJ2-3	NA	CASSVYPTDTQYF	TGTGCCAGCAGCGTATACCCCACAGATACGCAGTATTTT
NA	TRBV9	TRBJ1-2	NA	CASSRTDYGYTF	TGTGCCAGCAGCAGGACGGACTATGGCTACACCTTC
NA	TRBV5-1	TRBJ2-1	TRBD1	CASSFLGGQGQQFF	TGCGCCAGCAGCTTCCTCGGTGGACAGGGACAGCAGTTCTTC
NA	TRBV3-1	TRBJ2-1	TRBD2	CASSQESSGSYNEQFF	TGTGCCAGCAGCCAAGAGTCTAGCGGGTCCTACAATGAGCAGTTCTTC